This T cell receptor (beta chain) was documented in a study of CD8+ T cells in alopecia areata. Findings of the study overall: Normal scalp showed lower clonality than lesional scalp, especially alopecia totalis/universalis.

This clone is a singleton in its sample. Its target is not known. Following RNA extraction, reverse transcription yielded cDNA that acted as the sequencing template. Sequencing was performed with immunoSEQ multiplex PCR; in TCRdb, only in-frame clones are kept and a portion is missing. The repertoire holds hundreds of thousands of clones, around two thirds seen once, with approximately 1.2% in the top ten. The CDR3 totals 15 residues. Germline V CDR1 and CDR2: MGHDK, SYGVNS. The ends lost 2 bases at V and 5 bases at J; junction bases unmatched: 6. The clonotype originates from a human donor with alopecia areata. J is TRBJ2-1 and V is TRBV25-1, with 7 bases fitting TRBD2. The source material was CD4+ T cells sorted from blood, sampled at week 0. CDR3 sequence reads: CASSEPGLADNEQFF. The CDR3 DNA reads as TGTGCCAGCAGTGAACCTGGGCTAGCGGACAATGAGCAGTTCTTC.